This paragraph reports one TCR beta chain. Other DNA sequences in this specimen translate into the identical CDR3. The germline gives CDR1 GTSNPN, CDR2 SVGIG (reference sequence). Losses at the gene ends were 3 bases for V and 6 bases for J; bases not matched to a gene: 15. This CDR3 has 16 amino acids. The data were taken from a study of T cell changes during pregnancy in multiple sclerosis. Using immunoSEQ multiplex PCR, the repertoire was profiled, and TCRdb retains in-frame clones only, with some absent. The sample lists tens of thousands of clones; 85% to 95% were seen once. The receptor was derived from a female donor with multiple sclerosis, enrolled in a pregnancy study. This chain uses TRBV30 with TRBJ2-7, with 9 positions matching TRBD2. Sequenced here: peripheral blood, sampled in the third trimester of pregnancy. For the CDR3, the DNA is TGTGCCTGGAGGGACGCTGGCGGGAGGGCCCCCCTCGAGCAGTACTTC. It encodes CAWRDAGGRAPLEQYF.